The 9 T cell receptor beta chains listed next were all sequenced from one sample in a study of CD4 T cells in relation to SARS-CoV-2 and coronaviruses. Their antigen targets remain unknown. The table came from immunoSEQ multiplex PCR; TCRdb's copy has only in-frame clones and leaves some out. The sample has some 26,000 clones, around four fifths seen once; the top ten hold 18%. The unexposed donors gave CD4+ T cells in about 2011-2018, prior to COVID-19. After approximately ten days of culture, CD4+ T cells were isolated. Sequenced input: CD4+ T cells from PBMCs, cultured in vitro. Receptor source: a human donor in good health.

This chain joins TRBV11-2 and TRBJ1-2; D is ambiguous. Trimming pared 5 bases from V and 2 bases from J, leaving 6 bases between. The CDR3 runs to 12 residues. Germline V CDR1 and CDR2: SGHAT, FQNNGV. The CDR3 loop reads CASSHRNYGYTF. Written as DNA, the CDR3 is TGTGCCAGCAGCCACCGAAACTATGGCTACACCTTC. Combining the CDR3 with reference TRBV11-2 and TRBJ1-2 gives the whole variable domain EAGVAQSPRYKIIEKRQSVAFWCNPISGHATLYWYQQILGQGPKLLIQFQNNGVVDDSQLPKDRFSAERLKGVDSTLKIQPAKLEDSAVYLCASSHRNYGYTFGSGTRLTVV.

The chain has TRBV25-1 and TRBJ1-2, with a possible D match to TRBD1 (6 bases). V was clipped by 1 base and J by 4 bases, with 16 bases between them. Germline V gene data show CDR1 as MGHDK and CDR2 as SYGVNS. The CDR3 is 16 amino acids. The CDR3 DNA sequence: TGTGCCAGCAGTGAATTCTCTCGGACAGCCGTCTATGGCTACACCTTC. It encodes CASSEFSRTAVYGYTF.

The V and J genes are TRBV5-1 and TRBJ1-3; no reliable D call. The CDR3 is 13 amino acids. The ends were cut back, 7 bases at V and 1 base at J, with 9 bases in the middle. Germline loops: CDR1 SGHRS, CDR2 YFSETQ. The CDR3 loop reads CASSDASGNTIYF. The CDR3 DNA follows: TGCGCCAGCTCCGACGCATCTGGAAACACCATATATTTT.

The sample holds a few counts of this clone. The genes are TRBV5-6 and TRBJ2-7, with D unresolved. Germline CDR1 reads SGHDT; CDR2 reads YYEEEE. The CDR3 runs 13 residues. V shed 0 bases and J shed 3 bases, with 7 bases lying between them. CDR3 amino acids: CASSLGFSYEQYF. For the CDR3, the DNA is TGTGCCAGCAGCTTGGGGTTTAGCTACGAGCAGTACTTC.

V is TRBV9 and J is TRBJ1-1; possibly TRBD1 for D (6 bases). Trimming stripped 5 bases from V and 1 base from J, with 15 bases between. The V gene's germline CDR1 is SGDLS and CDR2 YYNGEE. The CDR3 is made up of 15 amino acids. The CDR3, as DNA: TGTGCCAGCAGGATTCTCGGGGGCTCGAACACTGAAGCTTTCTTT. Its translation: CASRILGGSNTEAFF.

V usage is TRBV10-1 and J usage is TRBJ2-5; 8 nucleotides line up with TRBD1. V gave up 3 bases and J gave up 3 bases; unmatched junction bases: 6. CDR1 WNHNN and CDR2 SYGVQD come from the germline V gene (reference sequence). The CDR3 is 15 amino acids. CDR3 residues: CASSDSGQGEETQYF. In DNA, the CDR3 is TGCGCCAGCAGTGATTCTGGACAGGGAGAAGAGACCCAGTACTTC.

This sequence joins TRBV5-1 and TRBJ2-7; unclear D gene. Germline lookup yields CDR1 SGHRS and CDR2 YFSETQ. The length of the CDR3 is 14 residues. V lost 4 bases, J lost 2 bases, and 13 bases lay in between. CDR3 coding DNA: TGCGCCAGCAGCCTCATGATTAATACCTACGAGCAGTACTTC. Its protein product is CASSLMINTYEQYF.

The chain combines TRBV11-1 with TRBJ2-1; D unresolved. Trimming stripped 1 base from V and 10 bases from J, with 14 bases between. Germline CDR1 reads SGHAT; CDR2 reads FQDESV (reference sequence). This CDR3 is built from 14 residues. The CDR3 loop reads CASSLGQLIMEQFF. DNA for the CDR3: TGTGCCAGCAGCTTAGGTCAGCTAATAATGGAGCAGTTCTTC.

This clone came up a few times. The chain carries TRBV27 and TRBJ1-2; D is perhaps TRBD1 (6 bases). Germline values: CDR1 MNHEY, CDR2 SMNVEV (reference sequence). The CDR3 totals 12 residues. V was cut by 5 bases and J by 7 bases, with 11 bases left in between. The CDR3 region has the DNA TGTGCCAGCAGTCCCCAAGGGGGTGGCTACACCTTC. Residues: CASSPQGGGYTF.